Given below is one T cell receptor (beta chain) in context. Its antigen is unknown. Sequencing used immunoSEQ multiplex PCR; TCRdb keeps in-frame clones, though not all of them. The sample contains 190,000 or so clones, about 80% of which appear only once. This CDR3 contains 13 residues. Germline V gene lookup returns CDR1 LNHDA and CDR2 SQIVND (reference sequence). V lost 5 bases to trimming and J lost 6 bases, with 10 bases between them. This record belongs to a study of cytomegalovirus exposure and HLA in healthy donors. Study observations and caveats: The study recorded 150 to 200 TCR beta chains that were cytomegalovirus-associated. Specificity for CMV antigens was confirmed in vitro for a few of the CMV-associated chains. High specificity and sensitivity for cytomegalovirus status were reported for the classifier.

The material sequenced was PBMCs. The rearrangement links TRBV19 to TRBJ2-2; the D gene is possibly TRBD2 (5 bases). The receptor was isolated from a woman between 18 and 29 years old in good health and CMV-seropositive. CDR3 nucleotides: TGTGCCAGTAGTTCGGCTAGCCCCGGGGAGCTGTTTTTT. This sequence encodes CASSSASPGELFF. The whole variable domain, filled in from reference TRBV19 and TRBJ2-2, reads DGGITQSPKYLFRKEGQNVTLSCEQNLNHDAMYWYRQDPGQGLRLIYYSQIVNDFQKGDIAEGYSVSREKKESFPLTVTSAQKNPTAFYLCASSSASPGELFFGEGSRLTVL.